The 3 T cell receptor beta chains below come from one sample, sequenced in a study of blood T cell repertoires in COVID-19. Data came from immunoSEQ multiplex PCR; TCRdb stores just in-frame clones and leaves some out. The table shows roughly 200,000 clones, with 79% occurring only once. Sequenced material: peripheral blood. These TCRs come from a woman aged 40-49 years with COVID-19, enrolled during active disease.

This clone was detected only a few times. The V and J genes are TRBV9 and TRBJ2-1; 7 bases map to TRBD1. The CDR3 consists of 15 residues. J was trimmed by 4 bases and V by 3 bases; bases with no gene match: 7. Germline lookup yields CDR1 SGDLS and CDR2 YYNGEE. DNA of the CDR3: TGTGCCAGCAGCGCCCGGGACAGTACATACAATGAGCAGTTCTTC. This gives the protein CASSARDSTYNEQFF. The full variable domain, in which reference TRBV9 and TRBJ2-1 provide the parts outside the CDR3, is DSGVTQTPKHLITATGQRVTLRCSPRSGDLSVYWYQQSLDQGLQFLIQYYNGEERAKGNILERFSAQQFPDLHSELNLSSLELGDSALYFCASSARDSTYNEQFFGPGTRLTVL.

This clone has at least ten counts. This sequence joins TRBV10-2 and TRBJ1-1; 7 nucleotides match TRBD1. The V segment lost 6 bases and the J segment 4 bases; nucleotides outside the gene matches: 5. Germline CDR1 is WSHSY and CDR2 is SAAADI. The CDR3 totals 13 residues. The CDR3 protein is CASRPQGSTEAFF. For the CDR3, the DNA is TGCGCCAGCAGACCACAGGGGAGCACTGAAGCTTTCTTT.

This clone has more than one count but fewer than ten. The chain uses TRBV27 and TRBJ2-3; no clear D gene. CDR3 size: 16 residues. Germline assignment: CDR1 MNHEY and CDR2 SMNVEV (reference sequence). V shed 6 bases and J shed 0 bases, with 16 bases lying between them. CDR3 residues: CASRQQPTLSTDTQYF. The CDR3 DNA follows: TGTGCCAGCAGACAACAGCCAACCCTGAGCACAGATACGCAGTATTTT.